This TCR beta chain was captured in a study of read filtering for tumor transcriptome and immune sequencing (dated by TCRdb to about 2020). Regarding the complete study: The cohort had around 18 male and more than 11 female patients with a mean age of around 66 years, ranging from about 40 to 85. By revised international staging, fewer than ten patients were R-ISS I, 16 were R-ISS II and over five were R-ISS III. One main goal was a read-filtering strategy for immune repertoire data, in particular deciding whether clonotypes backed by only one read should be removed. Per sample, about 4.05 to 11 million TCR-region mapped reads were obtained with IR-seq, compared with only roughly 80 to 1273 with RNA-seq. The study compared TCR repertoires from targeted immune repertoire sequencing and bulk whole-transcriptome sequencing run on the same bone marrow samples. Whole-transcriptome libraries were prepared with the TruSeq RNA Access Library Prep Kit after DNase treatment. The paper as a whole reports these results and caveats: When single-read clonotypes were removed, the proportions of shared clonotypes in IR-seq and RNA-seq correlated more strongly. The sorted CD138-negative fraction was a mixed bone marrow immune population, not purified T cells. In IR-seq, single-read clonotypes were about 81.9% of clonotypes but 3% to 4.5% of total reads; in RNA-seq they were roughly 72% of clonotypes and approximately 40% of reads. Compared with RNA-seq, IR-seq captured clonotypes at much higher depth and more reliably, and a smaller IR-seq throughput was enough to identify most shared clonotypes.

TCR libraries were built from approximately 0.4 ug RNA with the Immunoverse kit, using molecular barcoded adaptors covering alpha/delta and beta/gamma chains. The same RNA used for transcriptome sequencing was used for TCR library preparation. Sequencing of TCR libraries was carried out on an Illumina HiSeq 4000 with 2 x 150 cycles. The original pipeline was this. TCR reads were aligned to human V, D, J and C references and assembled into CDR3 clonotypes with MiXCR, including quality filtering and error correction. Clonotype counts and gene usage diversity were analyzed with the tcR package in R. Raw mapping reads were checked after the RNA-seq reads had been mapped by STAR aligner version 2.5.3a onto the human GRCh37 genome. To test the effect of sequencing depth on detected clonotypes, IR-seq fastq files were randomly downsampled using Seqtk 1.3. TCRdb applied fastp at Q25 and MiXCR to the public reads, then kept only in-frame beta chains. Each entry merges the rows of one CDR3 protein and shows their most common DNA and genes. The authors' filters were not applied to this entry. The table for this sample lists tens of thousands of distinct CDR3 sequences; around 15% of them were counted only once. Around 26% of the sample goes to the ten largest clones.

Per the germline V gene, MDHEN is the CDR1 and SYDVKM is the CDR2. The CDR3 runs 11 residues from the cysteine to the phenylalanine. Just CDR3 DNA is preserved here, 33 bases in frame from base 1. V and J are truncated by 10 bases and 2 bases respectively, leaving an intervening sequence of 7 bases. Bone marrow was sampled from every patient at the time of active disease. Ficoll-Hypaque density gradient centrifugation was used to isolate bone marrow mononuclear cells. Myeloma plasma cells were removed and CD138-negative cells were collected by negative selection after labeling with CD138 magnetic microbeads on a MACS separator. Purity of the isolated cells was checked by flow cytometry on an Attune NxT using CD138 antibodies. TRIzol reagent was used to extract total RNA, and a NanoDrop spectrophotometer was used to quantify the extracted RNA. For each patient, the CD138-negative bone marrow sample underwent paired RNA-seq and IR-seq.

This clonotype occurred many times. Its cognate antigen has yet to be identified. No base qualities exist here, and no much larger clone lies one base off it. The rearranged segments are TRBV28 and TRBJ2-3; no D segment can be confidently identified. Sequenced material: a population of CD138-negative cells sorted from bone marrow. In the paper's terms, the cell subset or site label means: bone marrow mononuclear cells depleted of CD138+ plasma/myeloma cells by negative magnetic selection. The receptor was derived from a donor at least 40 years old with multiple myeloma. The CDR3 here reads CATGSTDTQYF. The base sequence is TGTGCCACCGGATCCACAGATACGCAGTATTTT.